Below, one T cell receptor (beta chain) is given with its context. In this sample, this clone turned up a few times. Its antigen is not yet known. No clone much larger than this one lies a single base away; base qualities are absent. The donors were healthy, HIV-negative adults with no recently reported acute infections or vaccinations. Every donor was a Caucasian adult residing in Nashville, Tennessee, USA. CD4+ T cells were enriched by magnetic negative selection; naive cells were then positively selected on CD45RA, and the negative fraction formed the memory subset. Blood was collected by leukapheresis, and PBMCs were isolated by Ficoll-Histopaque density gradient centrifugation and then cryopreserved in liquid nitrogen vapor phase. Analytical flow cytometry was used to check the purity and quantity of each magnetically sorted T cell population. Genomic DNA was isolated from each sorted fraction and quantified by UV absorbance on a Nanodrop 2000c.

CDR1 and CDR2 (SGHVS, FQNEAQ) derive from the germline V gene. The CDR3 contains 15 residues, cysteine and phenylalanine counted. The kept DNA is CDR3 alone, 45 bases in frame from the first base. V loses 1 base at its end and J loses 7 bases; junction bases beyond the gene matches: 6. This specimen comes from a study of shared clonotypes between healthy human individuals (TCRdb year 2020). For the study in its entirety: A couple of women and three men aged 18 to 49 years were included in the cohort. For each donor, CD4 naive and CD4 memory were each given three plates, CD8 naive was given two plates, and CD8 memory was given one plate. Blood TCR repertoires of five healthy adults were deeply sequenced to estimate repertoire size and the extent of clonotype sharing between individuals. To increase sequencing depth and limit assay-specific biases, TCR repertoire library preparation and sequencing were carried out by different laboratories using diverse techniques. Leukapheresis yielded between about 0.9 and 10 billion PBMCs per donor.

Beyond this particular receptor, the publication reports: Approximately 5% of naive CD4, 3.5% of naive CD8, 2.3% of memory CD4, and about 0.4% of memory CD8 clonotypes were shared across a few donors. Compared with non-shared clonotypes, clonotypes shared by all four sorted-subset donors had higher generation probabilities. Only blood was sampled, and tissue TCR repertoires likely differ from those in blood. Larger estimated clonotype richness was generally found for naive subsets than for memory subsets. Because the study included a small number of donors, the genetic and exposure-history diversity represented was limited. Rarefaction of sorted-subset datasets indicated incomplete sequencing despite the large sequencing depth. Pairwise subsampling indicated that sequencing depth was expected to affect the degree of clonotype sharing among donors.

Using the deep immunoSEQ assay, multiplex PCR amplified TCR CDR3 regions from genomic DNA. Genomic DNA extracted from each cell subset was distributed evenly over all wells of several immunoSEQ 96-well plates, and each plate served as one replicate. For sorted subsets, 150 to 250 ng of genomic DNA, equivalent to 25,000 to 35,000 T cell genomes, went into each replicate PCR. Purified libraries were quantified with a Qubit 3.0 fluorometer, sized on a Bioanalyzer 2100, and re-quantified with the KAPA Library Quantification kit. Every immunoSEQ 96-well plate was sequenced on a dedicated single-read 150-cycle Illumina NextSeq 550 flow cell. On the study's bioinformatics: Because the immunoSEQ output held only junctional sequences and lacked quality scores, the filtering could not match the filtering applied to full-length reads. To assign V/J genes and CDR3, sequences were annotated using PyIR, a Python wrapper for IgBLAST v1.9, with IMGT germline references. Reads were removed for weak V/J assignments (E-value above 1e-6), missing CDR3, stop codons, out-of-frame junctions, or ambiguous translated residues. V3J clonotypes were defined as sequences sharing an identical inferred V gene, J gene, and CDR3 amino acid sequence. Percentage overlap between repertoires was computed as shared unique clonotypes divided by the size of the smaller repertoire. Richness of each repertoire was evaluated using RTK rarefaction, the Chao1 estimator, and Recon v2.1 estimates of unobserved clonotypes. OLGA was used to compute generation probabilities for all TCRbeta clonotypes that the gDNA method yielded from a handful of donors. In TCRdb, the immuneACCESS table is reduced to in-frame sequences with V and J assigned. These tables do not hold every clone; where another copy was compared, an unresolved V gene accounts for under half, and the others remain unexplained. Clonal size and the V and J genes are those of that table, whereas D and trimming came from the DNA. This sample gives about 1.1 million clones in total; around three quarters of them show up just once. The ten largest clonotypes hold almost 0.9% of the sample.

The sequence came from a young man in good health. Some clones in this sample may be carry-over from other donors' samples. The chain uses TRBV7-8 and TRBJ2-7; TRBD2 fits 11 bases in the junction. Sequencing used memory CD4+ T cells from PBMCs. The cell subset or site label here, explained by the study, means: CD45RA-negative fraction. The CDR3 protein sequence reads: CASSLVSGRAWEQYF. The sequenced DNA: TGTGCCAGCAGCTTAGTTAGCGGGAGGGCATGGGAGCAGTACTTC. The entire variable domain, with the stretches around the CDR3 drawn from the reference TRBV7-8 and TRBJ2-7 proteins, is GAGVSQSPRYKVAKRGQDVALRCDPISGHVSLFWYQQALGQGPEFLTYFQNEAQLDKSGLPSDRFFAERPEGSVSTLKIQRTQQEDSAVYLCASSLVSGRAWEQYFGPGTRLTVT.